This entry is about one TCR beta chain. Its target is not known. This entry comes from a study of vaccination effects on CD4 cells after COVID-19. Sequencing was performed with immunoSEQ multiplex PCR; in TCRdb, only in-frame clones are kept and a portion is missing. The sample consists of about 69,000 clones, 76% of them appearing once. Germline CDR1 reads MDHEN; CDR2 reads SYDVKM. V was pared by 7 bases and J by 4 bases, with 11 bases between. The CDR3 consists of 14 residues. Findings and caveats of the study: In the late period after vaccination, infection- and vaccine-induced clones contracted markedly. Sampling in the study covered few convalescent patients and included no early post-infection timepoints.

Antigen-specific CD4+ T cells were expanded (with viral peptide pools) by the ViraFEST assay ahead of sequencing. Following 10 days of culture, CD4+ T cells were isolated. Vaccination of participants consisted of two doses of either the BNT162b2 or mRNA-1273 vaccine. Cultures used fewer than 2.5 million PBMC per well, about 10 IU/ml IL-2 and approximately 10 ug/ml peptides. The sample here was CD4+ T cells from PBMCs cultured with HCoV-OC43 spike peptides, taken after COVID-19 vaccination. Indicated subset: HCoV-OC43 spike overlapping peptide pool stimulation. The chain is built from TRBV28 and TRBJ1-6, with D perhaps TRBD1 (5 bases). The receptor comes from a human donor who received a COVID-19 vaccine. The CDR3 nucleotides are TGTGCCAGCATCGGCAGGGTATATAATTCACCCCTCCACTTT. Translated, it gives CASIGRVYNSPLHF. The full variable domain, rest sourced from reference TRBV28 and TRBJ1-6, is DVKVTQSSRYLVKRTGEKVFLECVQDMDHENMFWYRQDPGLGLRLIYFSYDVKMKEKGDIPEGYSVSREKKERFSLILESASTNQTSMYLCASIGRVYNSPLHFGNGTRLTVT.